What follows are 20 T cell receptor beta chains derived from one specimen sequenced in a study of cytomegalovirus exposure and HLA in healthy donors. It was with 60 Vbeta and 13 Jbeta primers that the PCR ran. Profiling relied on immunoSEQ multiplex PCR, and the TCRdb table lists in-frame clones only, not all of them. The sample holds 73,000 or so clones; roughly 79% are singletons and the top ten take 5.5% to 7.5%. The sample comprised PBMCs. The receptors stem from a man between 45 and 60 years old in good health and CMV-seronegative.

The chain employs TRBV27 and TRBJ1-1; the match to TRBD1 covers 8 bases. The CDR3 is 19 amino acids. J gave up 1 base and V 5 bases, and 18 bases lay outside the gene matches. Germline CDR1 is MNHEY and CDR2 is SMNVEV (reference sequence). The chain's CDR3 is CASSPNRLWTGTENTEAFF. CDR3 DNA: TGTGCCAGCAGTCCCAACCGCCTCTGGACAGGGACCGAGAACACTGAAGCTTTCTTT.

In this sample, this clone turned up a few times. V and J are TRBV9 and TRBJ2-7; TRBD2 agrees at 9 bases. The CDR3 has 13 residues. CDR1 is SGDLS, CDR2 YYNGEE, per germline. With V trimmed by 4 bases and J by 9 bases, 8 bases remained unmatched. CDR3 region: CASSPRREGVQYF. The CDR3 region has the DNA TGTGCCAGCAGCCCCCGGCGGGAGGGTGTGCAGTACTTC.

The chain has TRBV29-1 and TRBJ1-2; D unclear. The CDR3 is made up of 11 amino acids. Trimming took 4 bases from V and 3 from J, leaving 6 bases between them. Germline CDR1 reads SQVTM; CDR2 reads ANQGSEA. The CDR3 DNA is TGCAGCGTTGGTGAGGACTATGGCTACACCTTC. Translated, it gives CSVGEDYGYTF. The entire variable domain, with the rest obtained from reference TRBV29-1 and TRBJ1-2, is as follows: SAVISQKPSRDICQRGTSLTIQCQVDSQVTMMFWYRQQPGQSLTLIATANQGSEATYESGFVIDKFPISRPNLTFSTLTVSNMSPEDSSIYLCSVGEDYGYTFGSGTRLTVV.

V usage is TRBV15 and J usage is TRBJ1-6, with 9 positions matching TRBD1. Germline CDR1 and CDR2: LNHNV and YYDKDF (reference sequence). This CDR3 region has 16 residues. V was pared by 5 bases and J by 7 bases, with 9 bases of the junction left unmatched. CDR3 DNA sequence: TGTGCCACCAGCGGAAGATACGACAGGGGGAATTCACCCCTCCACTTT. Residues: CATSGRYDRGNSPLHF.

V gene TRBV6-5 combines with J gene TRBJ2-7; D is possibly TRBD2 (7 bases). V shed 3 bases and J shed 4 bases, with 16 bases lying between them. Germline CDR1 MNHEY, CDR2 SVGAGI. This CDR3 has 15 residues. The CDR3 loop reads CASSYGRGPTYEQYF. The CDR3 DNA sequence: TGTGCCAGCAGTTATGGGCGGGGGCCCACATACGAGCAGTACTTC.

The table lists this clone with a few counts. The chain employs TRBV18 and TRBJ2-1, with 9 bases matching TRBD1. The germline gives CDR1 KGHSH, CDR2 LQKENI. The CDR3 runs 14 residues. After removal of 6 bases from V and 7 bases from J, the junction contained 7 bases not matched to a gene. The DNA for the CDR3 is TGTGCCAGCTCTCGGGGACAGGGATTAAATGAGCAGTTCTTC. Translating gives CASSRGQGLNEQFF.

This rearrangement joins TRBV20-1 to TRBJ2-1, with 7 bases identical to TRBD2. The length of the CDR3 is 11 residues. Germline V CDR1 and CDR2: DFQATT, SNEGSKA (reference sequence). J lost 9 bases, V lost 5 bases, and 4 bases had no gene match. The CDR3 sequence: CSAPSGLEQFF. The DNA for the CDR3 is TGCAGTGCTCCTAGCGGTCTTGAGCAGTTCTTC.

The rearrangement joins TRBV9 to TRBJ1-3; unclear D gene. Deletions cut 0 bases from V and 2 bases from J, with 9 bases between. CDR3 size: 15 residues. Germline CDR1 is SGDLS and CDR2 is YYNGEE. CDR3 residues: CASSVGRYPGNTIYF. CDR3 bases: TGTGCCAGCAGCGTAGGCCGCTACCCTGGAAACACCATATATTTT.

This clone came up a few times. V and J are TRBV10-3 and TRBJ1-1; the match to TRBD1 covers 7 bases. V trimming: 9 bases; J trimming: 3 bases; junction bases outside the gene matches: 1. Germline loops: CDR1 ENHRY, CDR2 SYGVKD. CDR3 length: 11 residues. This CDR3 reads CAIGTDTEAFF. DNA of the CDR3: TGTGCCATAGGGACAGACACTGAAGCTTTCTTT.

The chain is built from TRBV2 and TRBJ1-6; possibly TRBD1 for D (5 bases). Germline V gives CDR1 SNHLY, CDR2 FYNNEI. The CDR3 contains 13 residues. Trimming stripped 6 bases from V and 7 bases from J, with 10 bases between. CDR3 nucleotide sequence: TGTGCCAGCAGGGTACAGGAAAATTCACCCCTCCACTTT. Translated, it gives CASRVQENSPLHF.

The table lists this clone with a few counts. J is TRBJ1-1 and V is TRBV4-2; D is unclear. Germline CDR1 reads LGHNA; CDR2 reads YNFKEQ. V shed 0 bases and J shed 0 bases, with 8 bases lying between them. CDR3 length: 15 residues. CDR3 nucleotides: TGTGCCAGCAGCCAAGATCAGGTTATGAACACTGAAGCTTTCTTT. This gives the protein CASSQDQVMNTEAFF.

This clone was picked up one time. The rearrangement joins TRBV6-5 to TRBJ2-3, with 7 positions matching TRBD1. Germline CDR1 reads MNHEY; CDR2 reads SVGAGI. The trim removed 6 bases at V and 0 bases at J, leaving 3 bases unmatched. The CDR3 covers 14 residues. The CDR3: CASRGTVSTDTQYF. CDR3 nucleotide sequence: TGTGCCAGCAGGGGGACAGTGAGCACAGATACGCAGTATTTT.

The rearrangement links TRBV29-1 to TRBJ2-2, with 7 bases identical to TRBD2. The CDR3 loop spans 14 amino acids. Per the germline V gene, CDR1 is SQVTM and CDR2 is ANQGSEA. J lost 0 bases, V lost 7 bases, and 5 bases had no gene match. In nucleotides, the CDR3 is TGCAGCGCTGGGGGGGGTTCGAACACCGGGGAGCTGTTTTTT. Translation gives CSAGGGSNTGELFF.

This rearrangement joins TRBV25-1 to TRBJ1-1, with TRBD1 matching 8 bases. The junction had 5 bases not matched to a gene; V was cut back by 2 bases and J by 6 bases. This CDR3 comprises 14 residues. Germline lookup yields CDR1 MGHDK and CDR2 SYGVNS. For the CDR3, the DNA is TGTGCCAGCAGTGAACCGGGACAGGTCTCTGAAGCTTTCTTT. Its translation: CASSEPGQVSEAFF.

J is TRBJ1-1 and V is TRBV4-1; the D gene is possibly TRBD1 (5 bases). CDR3 length: 14 residues. V was pared by 1 base and J by 4 bases, with 10 bases between. Germline CDR1 reads MGHRA; CDR2 reads YSYEKL. The CDR3 spells CASSQVGGSTEAFF. As DNA, the CDR3 is TGCGCCAGCAGCCAAGTTGGGGGGAGCACTGAAGCTTTCTTT.

The chain combines TRBV6-1 with TRBJ1-1; D ambiguous. Trimming removed 2 bases at V and 4 bases at J, with 14 bases between. Germline CDR1 and CDR2: MNHNS and SASEGT. The length of the CDR3 is 15 residues. CDR3 DNA: TGTGCCAGCAGTGAACAGCCTCTCGAGGGCACTGAAGCTTTCTTT. This gives the protein CASSEQPLEGTEAFF.

This clone has just one count. The gene calls are TRBV10-1 and TRBJ2-7; D is perhaps TRBD2 (5 bases). CDR3 length: 16 amino acids. The germline gives CDR1 WNHNN, CDR2 SYGVQD (reference sequence). V lost 4 bases to trimming and J lost 3 bases, with 19 bases between them. As DNA, the CDR3 is TGCGCCAGCAGTGTCCCAGGAGGACTCGGCCTCTACGAGCAGTACTTC. Protein: CASSVPGGLGLYEQYF.

The chain recombines TRBV27 with TRBJ2-7; no clear D. This CDR3 has 11 residues. V gave up 7 bases and J gave up 4 bases, with 8 bases separating them. CDR1 and CDR2 (germline): MNHEY, SMNVEV (reference sequence). CDR3 amino acids: CASIGGYEQYF. CDR3 coding DNA: TGTGCCAGCATTGGCGGTTACGAGCAGTACTTC.

The table lists this clone with a few counts. The rearrangement joins TRBV10-1 to TRBJ1-1; possibly TRBD1 for D (5 bases). The CDR3 has 13 amino acids. The V gene's germline CDR1 is WNHNN and CDR2 SYGVQD (reference sequence). Trimming took off 7 bases at V and 0 bases at J, with 9 bases between the two ends. The CDR3 bases are TGCGCCAGCACAAGACAGCTGAACACTGAAGCTTTCTTT. This encodes CASTRQLNTEAFF.

V gene TRBV27 combines with J gene TRBJ1-1, with unresolved D. This CDR3 has 13 amino acids. Germline V gene lookup returns CDR1 MNHEY and CDR2 SMNVEV (reference sequence). Trimming took 0 bases from V and 6 from J, leaving 8 bases between them. CDR3 region: CASSLSTVAEAFF. CDR3 in DNA: TGTGCCAGCAGTTTATCCACAGTGGCTGAAGCTTTCTTT.